These 29 T cell receptor beta chains were all obtained from the same sample, sequenced in a study of shared clonotypes between healthy human individuals. Repertoires were generated with immunoSEQ multiplex PCR, while TCRdb's copy carries only in-frame clones and drops some. The sample holds approximately 640,000 clones, less than 95% seen once. Sequencing input: memory CD8+ T cells from PBMCs. Sample subset: CD45RO+ cells pooled with CCR7-negative TemRA cells. All receptors come from a man younger than 35 in good health. Some clones in this sample may be carry-over from other donors' samples.

The chain recombines TRBV28 with TRBJ2-7; 9 bases match TRBD1. In germline, CDR1 is MDHEN, CDR2 SYDVKM. This CDR3 is built from 15 residues. The trim removed 3 bases at V and 1 base at J, leaving 4 bases unmatched. The CDR3 bases are TGTGCCAGCAGTTTTTACAGGGGGCTTTCCTACGAGCAGTACTTC. Translated, it gives CASSFYRGLSYEQYF.

A note on this clone: Within the sample, other DNA sequences also encode this same CDR3. This chain uses TRBV11-2 with TRBJ1-1; tentatively, D is TRBD1 (6 bases). The CDR3 covers 14 residues. Per germline, CDR1 SGHAT and CDR2 FQNNGV. The V end was cut by 1 base, the J end by 2 bases, with 8 bases between. The CDR3 protein is CASSLGGLNTEAFF. DNA of the CDR3: TGTGCCAGCAGCTTAGGGGGGCTAAACACTGAAGCTTTCTTT.

The V call is TRBV19, the J call TRBJ2-7, with a possible D match to TRBD2 (6 bases). The V gene's germline CDR1 is LNHDA and CDR2 SQIVND (reference sequence). This CDR3 is built from 12 residues. CDR3 protein: CASRGTGYEQYF. CDR3 nucleotides: TGTGCTTCTCGGGGGACCGGCTACGAGCAGTACTTC.

V gene TRBV2 combines with J gene TRBJ1-1; D is unresolved. CDR1 SNHLY and CDR2 FYNNEI come from the germline V gene. CDR3 length equals 14 residues. Trimming took off 3 bases at V and 3 bases at J, with 11 bases between the two ends. The CDR3 region has the DNA TGTGCCAGCAGTGATAAATCGGGATACACTGAAGCTTTCTTT. The encoded protein is CASSDKSGYTEAFF.

The chain joins TRBV5-1 to TRBJ2-7; 8 positions agree with TRBD1. The J segment lost 3 bases and the V segment lost 4 bases, leaving 9 bases of the junction unmatched. The CDR3 is made up of 15 amino acids. The V gene's germline CDR1 is SGHRS and CDR2 YFSETQ. The CDR3 spells CASSAGQGRRYEQYF. CDR3 sequence (DNA): TGCGCCAGCAGCGCAGGACAGGGCCGACGCTACGAGCAGTACTTC.

This rearrangement joins TRBV12-5 to TRBJ2-7; D not resolved. Germline assignment: CDR1 LGHNT and CDR2 FRNRAP. The CDR3 has 13 amino acids. The V gene lost 0 bases and the J gene lost 10 bases, with 13 bases spanning the gap. This CDR3 reads CASGLVPFGSQYF. The CDR3 DNA is TGTGCTAGTGGTTTGGTACCCTTTGGGTCTCAGTACTTC.

The chain joins TRBV7-9 to TRBJ2-1; TRBD2 matches at 13 bases. CDR3 length: 16 amino acids. The V gene end was trimmed by 5 bases and the J gene end by 4 bases; junction bases not matched to a gene: 5. Germline V gene data show CDR1 as SEHNR and CDR2 as FQNEAQ (reference sequence). CDR3 DNA: TGTGCCAGCAGCCCCCAGGGACTAGCGGGGTACAATGAGCAGTTCTTC. It encodes CASSPQGLAGYNEQFF. Complete variable domain (other parts from reference TRBV7-9 and TRBJ2-1): DTGVSQNPRHKITKRGQNVTFRCDPISEHNRLYWYRQTLGQGPEFLTYFQNEAQLEKSRLLSDRFSAERPKGSFSTLEIQRTEQGDSAMYLCASSPQGLAGYNEQFFGPGTRLTVL.

This chain connects TRBV28 to TRBJ2-7, with no clear D. CDR1 and CDR2 from the germline V gene are MDHEN and SYDVKM. The CDR3 loop spans 14 amino acids. The V gene lost 4 bases and the J gene lost 0 bases, with 10 bases spanning the gap. The CDR3 coding sequence is TGTGCCAGCAGTTCCGGACCAGTCTCCTACGAGCAGTACTTC. The encoded protein is CASSSGPVSYEQYF.

Details on this clone: The sample contains more than one DNA sequence encoding this CDR3. The genes are TRBV4-3 and TRBJ2-3; either TRBD1 or TRBD2 may supply D (5 bases each). Germline values: CDR1 LGHNA, CDR2 YSLEER. Trimming cost V 4 bases and J 2 bases, with 13 bases left between them. The CDR3 spans 15 residues. This CDR3 reads CASSLTGTYTDTQYF. CDR3 bases: TGCGCCAGCAGCCTGACCGGGACCTACACAGATACGCAGTATTTT.

Concerning this clone: Additional DNA sequences in this sample encode the identical CDR3. This rearrangement joins TRBV19 to TRBJ2-7; 7 bases fit TRBD1. With 3 bases clipped from V and 2 bases from J, the junction kept 4 bases outside the gene matches. In germline, CDR1 is LNHDA, CDR2 SQIVND (reference sequence). The length of the CDR3 is 14 residues. CDR3 coding DNA: TGTGCCAGTAGTATTGGGGACAGTACCTACGAGCAGTACTTC. It is translated as CASSIGDSTYEQYF.

The chain is built from TRBV10-3 and TRBJ2-7; D gene unclear. The ends were cut back, 3 bases at V and 9 bases at J, with 12 bases in the middle. CDR1 and CDR2 from the germline V gene are ENHRY and SYGVKD. This CDR3 has 12 residues. As DNA, the CDR3 is TGTGCCATCAGTGACCTAGGAATAGGGCAGTACTTC. Amino acid sequence: CAISDLGIGQYF.

This clone has just a few counts. The rearrangement uses TRBV5-1 and TRBJ2-2; 8 bases line up with TRBD1. The CDR3 contains 16 residues. V dropped 4 bases and J dropped 4; count of bases not matched to a gene: 9. Germline loops: CDR1 SGHRS, CDR2 YFSETQ. The CDR3 DNA sequence: TGCGCCAGCAGCGTCCCAGGGGGCATTGGCACCGGGGAGCTGTTTTTT. Translated, it gives CASSVPGGIGTGELFF.

The CDR3 coding sequence is TGTGCCAGCAGCTTAGTTGCCGCGAACACTGAAGCTTTCTTT. This translates into CASSLVAANTEAFF. The chain combines TRBV11-2 with TRBJ1-1; D unclear. Looked up from germline, CDR1 is SGHAT and CDR2 is FQNNGV. V was clipped by 1 base and J by 1 base, with 7 bases between them. The CDR3 totals 14 residues.

The chain combines TRBV10-1 with TRBJ2-5, with D perhaps being TRBD1 or TRBD2 (5 bases each). CDR3 length: 13 residues. Germline CDR1 WNHNN, CDR2 SYGVQD (reference sequence). Between the trimmed V and J ends, which lost 6 bases and 4 bases, there was a span of 12 bases. In DNA, the CDR3 is TGCGCCAGCAGACATGACAGCGGAGAGACCCAGTACTTC. This sequence encodes CASRHDSGETQYF.

This clone was observed a handful of times. This chain links TRBV4-3 with TRBJ2-1, with D tentatively TRBD2 (5 bases). The CDR3 has 13 amino acids. The V gene's germline CDR1 is LGHNA and CDR2 YSLEER. Trimming removed 0 bases at V and 10 bases at J, with 10 bases between. The CDR3 protein is CASSQEGWEEQFF. The CDR3 bases are TGCGCCAGCAGCCAAGAGGGGTGGGAGGAGCAGTTCTTC.

CDR3 DNA sequence: TGTGCCAGCAGTGCCTACAGGGAGGTGGGGTCCTACGAGCAGTACTTC. It encodes CASSAYREVGSYEQYF. The chain couples TRBV28 to TRBJ2-7, with D possibly being TRBD1 or TRBD2 (6 bases each). V was cut by 5 bases and J by 1 base, with 18 bases left in between. The CDR3 extends over 16 amino acids. In germline, CDR1 is MDHEN, CDR2 SYDVKM.

This clone was found once. The rearrangement uses TRBV6-5 and TRBJ1-2, with D perhaps matching TRBD1 (5 bases). Germline assignment: CDR1 MNHEY and CDR2 SVGAGI. V was shortened by 2 bases and J by 3 bases, with 16 bases between the two germline ends. CDR3 length: 16 residues. CDR3 coding DNA: TGTGCCAGCAGTTACCAAAGTAACGGGGGGTACTATGGCTACACCTTC. The encoded protein is CASSYQSNGGYYGYTF.

This chain uses TRBV11-3 with TRBJ2-7, with a weak D call TRBD2 (6 bases). The V end was cut by 5 bases, the J end by 5 bases, with 13 bases between. This CDR3 comprises 13 residues. Germline loops: CDR1 SGHNT, CDR2 YENEEA. The CDR3, as DNA: TGTGCCAGCAGCCCACGCGGGGTCCACGAGCAGTACTTC. Amino acids: CASSPRGVHEQYF.

The chain employs TRBV9 and TRBJ2-2; a possible D gene is TRBD2 (6 bases). Germline lookup yields CDR1 SGDLS and CDR2 YYNGEE. V lost 4 bases to trimming and J lost 6 bases, with 7 bases between them. The CDR3 contains 12 residues. CDR3 nucleotide sequence: TGTGCCAGCAGCTGGGGGGCCGGGGAGCTGTTTTTT. This sequence encodes CASSWGAGELFF.

DNA for the CDR3: TGTGCCAGCAGCTTCGGGACTAGCGGCTACGAGCAGTACTTC. Translated: CASSFGTSGYEQYF. V is TRBV11-2 and J is TRBJ2-7; 11 bases line up with TRBD2. The CDR3 sequence is 14 residues long. The trim removed 3 bases at V and 3 bases at J, leaving 1 base unmatched. Germline CDR1 is SGHAT and CDR2 is FQNNGV.

The CDR3 sequence is CASRFATGTSYNEQFF. CDR3 bases: TGTGCCAGCAGGTTTGCCACCGGGACTTCGTACAATGAGCAGTTCTTC. The chain uses TRBV27 and TRBJ2-1; maybe TRBD2 (6 bases). V shed 6 bases and J shed 4 bases, with 19 bases lying between them. CDR3 size: 16 residues. Germline-derived CDR1 and CDR2 are MNHEY and SMNVEV (reference sequence).

This rearrangement joins TRBV7-9 to TRBJ2-3; unclear D gene. Germline V gives CDR1 SEHNR, CDR2 FQNEAQ (reference sequence). The CDR3 totals 14 residues. The V and J ends lost 5 bases and 0 bases respectively, with 9 bases between them. The CDR3: CASSTYYSTDTQYF. In DNA form, the CDR3 reads TGTGCCAGCAGCACCTACTATAGCACAGATACGCAGTATTTT.

This chain connects TRBV4-3 to TRBJ2-7; D ambiguous. V was pared by 0 bases and J by 6 bases, with 9 bases between. This CDR3 has 13 residues. Germline V CDR1 and CDR2: LGHNA, YSLEER. CDR3 nucleotide sequence: TGCGCCAGCAGCCAAGATTCGAGAGGCGAGCAGTACTTC. It specifies CASSQDSRGEQYF.

V usage is TRBV7-7 and J usage is TRBJ2-1; 8 bases fit TRBD2. CDR1 is SSHAT and CDR2 is FNYEAQ in the germline V gene (reference sequence). This CDR3 contains 15 residues. The V segment lost 5 bases and the J segment 5 bases; nucleotides outside the gene matches: 8. The CDR3 loop is CASSNGRGTNNEQFF. The CDR3 nucleotides are TGTGCCAGCAGCAACGGGAGGGGGACGAACAATGAGCAGTTCTTC. Full variable domain (outside the CDR3, taken from reference TRBV7-7 and TRBJ2-1): GAGVSQSPRYKVTKRGQDVTLRCDPISSHATLYWYQQALGQGPEFLTYFNYEAQPDKSGLPSDRFSAERPEGSISTLTIQRTEQRDSAMYRCASSNGRGTNNEQFFGPGTRLTVL.

The rearrangement joins TRBV5-1 to TRBJ2-7; possibly TRBD1 or TRBD2 for D (5 bases each). CDR1 SGHRS and CDR2 YFSETQ come from the germline V gene. The ends were cut back, 7 bases at V and 3 bases at J, with 17 bases in the middle. CDR3 length: 14 residues. The CDR3: CASALGTANYEQYF. CDR3 coding DNA: TGCGCCAGCGCCCTGGGGACCGCAAACTACGAGCAGTACTTC.

As concerns this clone: The sample has other DNA sequences that encode this CDR3 too. The chain joins TRBV11-2 to TRBJ2-7; the D is unclear. Trimming pared 1 base from V and 3 bases from J, leaving 4 bases between. Germline loops: CDR1 SGHAT, CDR2 FQNNGV. The CDR3 covers 12 residues. Here the CDR3 reads CASSLASYEQYF. The CDR3 nucleotides read TGTGCCAGCAGCTTAGCTAGCTACGAGCAGTACTTC.

The CDR3 sequence: CASSARTVEKLFF. The CDR3, as DNA: TGTGCCAGCAGTGCCCGGACGGTTGAAAAACTGTTTTTT. The rearrangement links TRBV6-1 to TRBJ1-4; D call uncertain. This CDR3 comprises 13 residues. V was cut by 4 bases and J by 7 bases, with 10 bases left in between. Germline CDR1 MNHNS, CDR2 SASEGT.

With respect to this clone: Other DNA sequences within the sample encode an identical CDR3. This chain joins TRBV28 and TRBJ2-5; D perhaps matches TRBD2 (6 bases). Germline CDR1 and CDR2: MDHEN and SYDVKM. This CDR3 has 14 amino acids. The V end lost 3 bases, the J end lost 4 bases, and 12 bases lay between the germline ends. CDR3 sequence: CASSFVGGRETQYF. As DNA, the CDR3 is TGTGCCAGCAGTTTTGTTGGGGGGAGAGAGACCCAGTACTTC.

The J gene is TRBJ1-4, the V gene TRBV11-2; D unresolved. This CDR3 is 12 amino acids long. Trimming pared 1 base from V and 7 bases from J, leaving 4 bases between. Germline V gives CDR1 SGHAT, CDR2 FQNNGV. The CDR3 reads CASSLGSEKLFF. Here the CDR3 DNA reads TGTGCCAGCAGCTTAGGGTCTGAAAAACTGTTTTTT.